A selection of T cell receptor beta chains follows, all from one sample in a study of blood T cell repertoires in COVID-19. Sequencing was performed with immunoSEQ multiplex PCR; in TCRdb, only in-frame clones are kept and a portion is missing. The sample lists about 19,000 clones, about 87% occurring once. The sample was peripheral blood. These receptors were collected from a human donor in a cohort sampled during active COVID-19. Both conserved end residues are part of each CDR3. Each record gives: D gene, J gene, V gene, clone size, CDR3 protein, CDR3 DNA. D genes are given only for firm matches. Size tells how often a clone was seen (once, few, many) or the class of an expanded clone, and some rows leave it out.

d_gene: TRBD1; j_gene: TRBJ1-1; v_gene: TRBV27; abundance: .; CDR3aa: CASSSRTGTEAFF; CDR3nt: TGTGCCAGCAGTTCGCGGACAGGAACTGAAGCTTTCTTT
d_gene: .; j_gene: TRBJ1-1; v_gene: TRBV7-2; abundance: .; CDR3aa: CASSLQGYTEAFF; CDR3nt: TGTGCCAGCAGCCTTCAGGGGTACACTGAAGCTTTCTTT
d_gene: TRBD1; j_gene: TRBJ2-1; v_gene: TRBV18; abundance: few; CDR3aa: CASSPAGTGNNEQFF; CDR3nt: TGTGCCAGCTCACCAGCCGGGACAGGGAACAATGAGCAGTTCTTC
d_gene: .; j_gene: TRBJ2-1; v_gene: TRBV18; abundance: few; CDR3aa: CASSPRTGYNEQFF; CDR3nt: TGTGCCAGCTCACCTCGGACTGGTTACAATGAGCAGTTCTTC
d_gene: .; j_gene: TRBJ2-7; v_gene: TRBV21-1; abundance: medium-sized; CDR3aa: CASSSGTGGEQYF; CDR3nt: TGTGCCAGCAGCAGCGGGACAGGGGGCGAGCAGTACTTC
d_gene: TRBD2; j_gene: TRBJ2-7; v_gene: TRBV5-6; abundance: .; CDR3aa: CASSFLAGAYEQYF; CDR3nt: TGTGCCAGCAGCTTCCTAGCGGGAGCGTACGAGCAGTACTTC
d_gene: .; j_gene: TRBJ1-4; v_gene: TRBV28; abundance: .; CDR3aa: CASSPPGGGLSNEKLFF; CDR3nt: TGTGCCAGCAGCCCACCGGGGGGTGGTTTGAGTAATGAAAAACTGTTTTTT
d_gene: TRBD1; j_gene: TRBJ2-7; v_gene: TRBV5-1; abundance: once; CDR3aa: CASSRDRAYEQYF; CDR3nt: TGCGCCAGCTCCCGGGACAGGGCCTACGAGCAGTACTTC
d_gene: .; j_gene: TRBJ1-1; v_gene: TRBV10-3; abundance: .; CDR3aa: CAITQRGGNTEAFF; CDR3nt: TGTGCCATCACCCAAAGGGGGGGGAACACTGAAGCTTTCTTT
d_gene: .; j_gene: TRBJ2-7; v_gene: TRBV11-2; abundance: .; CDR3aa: CASSRPMGADYEQYF; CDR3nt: TGTGCCAGCAGCCGTCCGATGGGGGCTGACTACGAGCAGTACTTC
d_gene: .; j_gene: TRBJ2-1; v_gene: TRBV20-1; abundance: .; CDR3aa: CSARGGNEQFF; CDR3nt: TGCAGTGCTAGAGGAGGGAATGAGCAGTTCTTC
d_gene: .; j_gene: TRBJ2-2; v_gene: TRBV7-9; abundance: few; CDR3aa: CASSSGPSNTGELFF; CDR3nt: TGTGCCAGCAGCAGCGGACCCTCGAACACCGGGGAGCTGTTTTTT
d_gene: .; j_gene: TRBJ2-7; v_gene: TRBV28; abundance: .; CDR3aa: CASNSPGAGSSYEQYF; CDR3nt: TGTGCCAGCAACTCACCGGGAGCGGGTTCCTCCTACGAGCAGTACTTC
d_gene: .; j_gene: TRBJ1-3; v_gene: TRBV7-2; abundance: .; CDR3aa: CASSFPRLGNTIYF; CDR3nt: TGTGCCAGCAGCTTTCCGAGACTTGGAAACACCATATATTTT
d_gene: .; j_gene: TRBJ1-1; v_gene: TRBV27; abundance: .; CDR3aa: CASSLGRGEAFF; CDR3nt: TGTGCCAGCAGTTTAGGGAGAGGGGAAGCTTTCTTT
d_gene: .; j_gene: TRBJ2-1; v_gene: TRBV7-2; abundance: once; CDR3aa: CASSLVREEQFF; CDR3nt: TGTGCCAGCAGCTTAGTAAGGGAGGAGCAGTTCTTC
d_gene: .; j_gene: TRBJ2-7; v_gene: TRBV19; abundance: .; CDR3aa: CASSSDLEDEQYF; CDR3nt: TGTGCCAGTAGTTCGGACTTAGAGGACGAGCAGTACTTC
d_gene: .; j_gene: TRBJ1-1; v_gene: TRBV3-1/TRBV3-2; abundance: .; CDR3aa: CASSPPGMGTEAFF; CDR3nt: TGTGCCAGCAGCCCGCCCGGGATGGGGACTGAAGCTTTCTTT
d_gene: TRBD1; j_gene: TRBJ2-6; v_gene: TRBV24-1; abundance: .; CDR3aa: CATSDRKTGQGISSGANVLTF; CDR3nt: TGTGCCACCAGTGATCGAAAAACTGGACAGGGAATTTCTTCTGGGGCCAACGTCCTGACTTTC
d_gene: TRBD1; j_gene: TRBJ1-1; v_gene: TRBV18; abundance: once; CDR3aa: CASSPGQGETEAFF; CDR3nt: TGTGCCAGCTCACCGGGACAGGGGGAGACTGAAGCTTTCTTT
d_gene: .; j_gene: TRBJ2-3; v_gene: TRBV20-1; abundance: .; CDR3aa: CSASPRGSTDTQYF; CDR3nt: TGCAGTGCTAGTCCCAGGGGTAGCACAGATACGCAGTATTTT
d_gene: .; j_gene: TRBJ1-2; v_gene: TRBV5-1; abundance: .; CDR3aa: CASSLAYPGGYGYTF; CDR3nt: TGCGCCAGCAGCTTGGCTTACCCGGGAGGCTATGGCTACACCTTC
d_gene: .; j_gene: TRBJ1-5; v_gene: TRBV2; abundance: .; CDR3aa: CASLQEYSNQPQHF; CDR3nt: TGTGCCAGCTTACAAGAATATAGCAATCAGCCCCAGCATTTT
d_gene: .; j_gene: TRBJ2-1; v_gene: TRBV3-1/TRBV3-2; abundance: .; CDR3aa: CASSQWSRGSENEQFF; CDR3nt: TGTGCCAGCAGCCAATGGTCTCGAGGGAGTGAAAATGAGCAGTTCTTC
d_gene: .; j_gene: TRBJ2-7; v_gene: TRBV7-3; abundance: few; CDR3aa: CASSLVRESSYEQYF; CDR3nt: TGTGCCAGCAGCTTAGTACGGGAGAGCTCCTACGAGCAGTACTTC
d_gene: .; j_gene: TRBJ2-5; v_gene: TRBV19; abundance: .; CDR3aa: CASSLGTRRSQETQYF; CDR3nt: TGTGCCAGTAGTCTCGGAACGCGTCGGAGCCAAGAGACCCAGTACTTC
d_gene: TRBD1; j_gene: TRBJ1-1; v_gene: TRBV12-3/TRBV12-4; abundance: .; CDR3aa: CASTLRQGAEAFF; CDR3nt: TGTGCCAGCACACTGAGGCAGGGGGCTGAAGCTTTCTTT
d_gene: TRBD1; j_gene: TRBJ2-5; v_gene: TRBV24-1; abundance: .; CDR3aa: CATSDQGQIQETQYF; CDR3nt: TGTGCCACCAGTGACCAGGGACAGATCCAAGAGACCCAGTACTTC
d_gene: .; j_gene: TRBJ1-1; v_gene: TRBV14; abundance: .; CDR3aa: CASSQDGEGSGTEAFF; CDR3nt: TGTGCCAGCAGCCAAGATGGGGAGGGGAGCGGCACTGAAGCTTTCTTT
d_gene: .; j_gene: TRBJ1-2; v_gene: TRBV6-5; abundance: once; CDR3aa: CASSYQGRYGYTF; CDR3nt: TGTGCCAGCAGTTACCAGGGGCGGTATGGCTACACCTTC
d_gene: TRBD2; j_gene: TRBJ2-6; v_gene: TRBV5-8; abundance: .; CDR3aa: CASSFRGVSGANVLTF; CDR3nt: TGTGCCAGCAGCTTTCGGGGGGTCTCTGGGGCCAACGTCCTGACTTTC
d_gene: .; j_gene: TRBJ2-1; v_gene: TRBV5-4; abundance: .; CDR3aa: CASSSEDNEQFF; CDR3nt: TGTGCCAGCAGCTCCGAGGACAATGAGCAGTTCTTC
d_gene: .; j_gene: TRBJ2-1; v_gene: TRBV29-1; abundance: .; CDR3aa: CSVEDQMAAGLVYDEQFF; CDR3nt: TGCAGCGTTGAAGATCAAATGGCGGCGGGACTTGTTTATGATGAGCAGTTCTTC
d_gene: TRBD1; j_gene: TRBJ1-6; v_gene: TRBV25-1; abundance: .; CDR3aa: CASSAAGTGTHSPLHF; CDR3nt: TGTGCCAGCAGTGCGGCCGGGACAGGGACACATTCACCCCTCCACTTT
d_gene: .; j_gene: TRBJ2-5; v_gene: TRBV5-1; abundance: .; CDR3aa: CASSSTGGRETQYF; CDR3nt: TGCGCCAGCAGCTCTACCGGGGGACGGGAGACCCAGTACTTC
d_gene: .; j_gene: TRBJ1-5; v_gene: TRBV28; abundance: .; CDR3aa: CASFERGAGLWQPQHF; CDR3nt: TGTGCCAGCTTCGAGAGGGGAGCGGGTTTATGGCAGCCCCAGCATTTT
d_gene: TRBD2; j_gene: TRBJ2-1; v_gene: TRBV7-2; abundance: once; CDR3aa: CASSSGLAGRSYNEQFF; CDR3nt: TGTGCCAGCAGCTCGGGACTAGCGGGAAGATCCTACAATGAGCAGTTCTTC
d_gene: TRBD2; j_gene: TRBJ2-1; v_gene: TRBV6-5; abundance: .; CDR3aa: CASSPGLASNEQFF; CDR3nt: TGTGCCAGCAGTCCGGGACTAGCAAGCAATGAGCAGTTCTTC
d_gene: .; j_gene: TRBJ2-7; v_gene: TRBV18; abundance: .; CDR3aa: CASSQTAVYEQYF; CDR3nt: TGTGCCAGCTCCCAGACTGCTGTTTACGAGCAGTACTTC
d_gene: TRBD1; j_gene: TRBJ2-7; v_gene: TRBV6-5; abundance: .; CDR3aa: CASSFRTGGNEQYF; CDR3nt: TGTGCCAGCAGTTTTAGGACAGGGGGGAACGAGCAGTACTTC
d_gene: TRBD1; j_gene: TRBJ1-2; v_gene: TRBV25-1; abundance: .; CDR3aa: CASSVRRGQGYTF; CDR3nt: TGTGCCAGCAGTGTCCGCAGGGGGCAAGGCTACACCTTC
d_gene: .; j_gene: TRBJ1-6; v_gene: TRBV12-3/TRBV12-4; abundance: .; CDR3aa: CASLLGYNSPLHF; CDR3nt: TGTGCCAGCCTCCTAGGCTATAATTCACCCCTCCACTTT
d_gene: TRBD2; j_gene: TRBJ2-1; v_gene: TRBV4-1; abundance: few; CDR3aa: CASSQVTSGASYNEQFF; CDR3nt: TGCGCCAGCAGCCAAGTAACTAGCGGAGCCTCCTACAATGAGCAGTTCTTC
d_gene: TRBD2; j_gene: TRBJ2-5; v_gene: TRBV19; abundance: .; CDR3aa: CASSMGLAGGETQYF; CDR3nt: TGTGCCAGTAGTATGGGACTAGCGGGAGGAGAGACCCAGTACTTC
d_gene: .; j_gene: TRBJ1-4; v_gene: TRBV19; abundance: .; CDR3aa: CASSTWTTTNEKLFF; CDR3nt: TGTGCCAGTAGTACTTGGACAACAACTAATGAAAAACTGTTTTTT
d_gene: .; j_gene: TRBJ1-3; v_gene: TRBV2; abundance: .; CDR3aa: CASGGDPVTSGNTIYF; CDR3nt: TGTGCCAGCGGAGGGGACCCTGTCACTTCTGGAAACACCATATATTTT